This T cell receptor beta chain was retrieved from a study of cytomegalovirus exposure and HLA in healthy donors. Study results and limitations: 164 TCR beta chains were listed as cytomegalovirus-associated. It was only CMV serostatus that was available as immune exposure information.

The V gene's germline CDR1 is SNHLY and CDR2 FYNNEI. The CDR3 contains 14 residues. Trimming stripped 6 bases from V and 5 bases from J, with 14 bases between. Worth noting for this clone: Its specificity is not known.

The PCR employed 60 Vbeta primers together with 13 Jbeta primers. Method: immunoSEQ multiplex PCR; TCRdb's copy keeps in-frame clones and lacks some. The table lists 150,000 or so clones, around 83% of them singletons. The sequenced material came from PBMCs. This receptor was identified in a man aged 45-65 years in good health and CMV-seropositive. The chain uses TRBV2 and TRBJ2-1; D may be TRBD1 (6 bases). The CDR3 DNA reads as TGTGCCAGCAGCAACAAGAGGACAGACAATGAGCAGTTCTTC. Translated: CASSNKRTDNEQFF.